Presented here are 27 T cell receptor beta chains from one specimen sequenced in a study of blood T cell repertoires in COVID-19 (TCRdb year 2020). The method was the immunoSEQ multiplex PCR assay. Here the immuneACCESS table is served through TCRdb, limited to in-frame sequences with V and J called. Missing clones are a known gap in these copies; in checked studies unresolved V genes cover under half, and the rest lacks a known reason. This sample gives fewer than 110,000 clones in total; roughly nine tenths of them show up just once. Roughly a sixth of the sample rests with the top ten. The material sequenced was peripheral blood. These receptors were collected from an elderly woman in a cohort sampled during active COVID-19.

The chain is built from TRBV30 and TRBJ1-2; 9 bases line up with TRBD1. The V and J ends lost 1 base and 3 bases, in that order; junction bases with no gene match: 3. The CDR3 runs 14 residues. The germline V gene encodes CDR1 GTSNPN and CDR2 SVGIG (reference sequence). The CDR3 sequence is CAWSADRGYYGYTF. The CDR3 coding sequence is TGTGCCTGGAGTGCGGACAGGGGCTACTATGGCTACACCTTC.

DNA for the CDR3: TGTGCCAGCAGCCCCCGGGGATTGGGCAGGTACGAGCAGTACTTC. Encoded protein: CASSPRGLGRYEQYF. The rearrangement links TRBV6-5 to TRBJ2-7; tentative D call: TRBD2 (5 bases). From germline, CDR1 is MNHEY and CDR2 SVGAGI. The CDR3 contains 15 residues. With 6 bases removed from V and 4 bases from J, the gap between germline ends came to 19 bases.

The chain has TRBV30 and TRBJ1-5; D is perhaps TRBD1 (5 bases). CDR1 and CDR2 from the germline V gene are GTSNPN and SVGIG (reference sequence). The CDR3 sequence is 14 residues long. Trimming cost V 5 bases and J 6 bases, with 17 bases left between them. The DNA of the CDR3 is TGTGCCTGGGGCCGCGGGACCCGAGGTCAGCCCCAGCATTTT. Protein sequence: CAWGRGTRGQPQHF. The entire variable domain, with the rest obtained from reference TRBV30 and TRBJ1-5, is as follows: SQTIHQWPATLVQPVGSPLSLECTVEGTSNPNLYWYRQAAGRGLQLLFYSVGIGQISSEVPQNLSASRPQDRQFILSSKKLLLSDSGFYLCAWGRGTRGQPQHFGDGTRLSIL.

The rearrangement uses TRBV7-9 and TRBJ1-2; no clear D gene. Between the trimmed V and J ends, which lost 0 bases and 0 bases, there was a span of 5 bases. The germline CDR1 and CDR2 sequences are SEHNR and FQNEAQ (reference sequence). The CDR3 is 14 residues long. CDR3 in DNA: TGTGCCAGCAGCTTAGCGGGAGCTAACTATGGCTACACCTTC. Translating gives CASSLAGANYGYTF.

This sequence joins TRBV10-3 and TRBJ1-6; D unresolved. This CDR3 has 15 amino acids. V gave up 3 bases and J gave up 10 bases, with 16 bases separating them. CDR1 ENHRY and CDR2 SYGVKD come from the germline V gene. The CDR3 DNA reads TGTGCCATCAGTGATTCGGCAGGACTTGGGTCACCCCTCCACTTT. Translation gives CAISDSAGLGSPLHF.

The chain has TRBV20-1 and TRBJ1-2; D is possibly TRBD1 (5 bases). Germline lookup yields CDR1 DFQATT and CDR2 SNEGSKA (reference sequence). There are 11 residues in the CDR3. The CDR3 nucleotides are TGCAGAGGCGGGGCGGGCTATGGCTACACCTTC. Translated, it gives CRGGAGYGYTF.

V is TRBV3-1 (or the pseudogene TRBV3-2) and J is TRBJ1-3; no clear D gene. Trimming cost V 1 base and J 6 bases, with 7 bases left between them. This CDR3 contains 13 residues. CDR1 is LGHDT, CDR2 YNNKEL, per germline (reference sequence). In DNA form, the CDR3 reads TGTGCCAGCAGCCAAGTTTTTCTAAACACCATATATTTT. This sequence encodes CASSQVFLNTIYF.

This clone was seen a handful of times. The rearrangement uses TRBV6-1 and TRBJ2-7; a possible D gene is TRBD2 (6 bases). Germline V gene sequence: CDR1 MNHNS, CDR2 SASEGT. There are 14 residues in the CDR3. Deletions cut 2 bases from V and 2 bases from J, with 10 bases between. CDR3 coding DNA: TGTGCCAGCAGTGAAATGCTAGCGACCTACGAGCAGTACTTC. Amino acid sequence: CASSEMLATYEQYF.

The V and J genes are TRBV19 and TRBJ1-1, with D possibly being TRBD1 (5 bases). The V gene's germline CDR1 is LNHDA and CDR2 SQIVND (reference sequence). V was clipped by 3 bases and J by 4 bases, with 9 bases between them. The CDR3 has 13 residues. CDR3 protein: CASSIMGGTEAFF. In DNA form, the CDR3 reads TGTGCCAGTAGTATTATGGGGGGCACTGAAGCTTTCTTT. The variable domain in full, with the rest retrieved from reference TRBV19 and TRBJ1-1, is DGGITQSPKYLFRKEGQNVTLSCEQNLNHDAMYWYRQDPGQGLRLIYYSQIVNDFQKGDIAEGYSVSREKKESFPLTVTSAQKNPTAFYLCASSIMGGTEAFFGQGTRLTVV.

The V and J genes are TRBV5-5 and TRBJ2-1, with D possibly being TRBD2 (6 bases). V was clipped by 4 bases and J by 1 base, with 15 bases between them. Germline CDR1 is SGHKS and CDR2 is YYEKEE (reference sequence). This CDR3 spans 16 amino acids. DNA for the CDR3: TGTGCCAGCAGCCCTGGGACTCCGAGGTCCTACAATGAGCAGTTCTTC. Encoded protein: CASSPGTPRSYNEQFF.

The chain links TRBV30 to TRBJ2-1; 8 nucleotides line up with TRBD1. V shed 2 bases and J 6 bases; nucleotides not matched to a gene: 9. CDR3 length: 15 amino acids. From germline, CDR1 is GTSNPN and CDR2 SVGIG (reference sequence). CDR3 amino acids: CAWSPTGVTSNEQFF. CDR3 nucleotides: TGTGCCTGGAGTCCGACAGGGGTAACCTCCAATGAGCAGTTCTTC. The variable domain in full, with the rest retrieved from reference TRBV30 and TRBJ2-1, is SQTIHQWPATLVQPVGSPLSLECTVEGTSNPNLYWYRQAAGRGLQLLFYSVGIGQISSEVPQNLSASRPQDRQFILSSKKLLLSDSGFYLCAWSPTGVTSNEQFFGPGTRLTVL.

The rearrangement joins TRBV9 to TRBJ2-5; the D gene is possibly TRBD2 (6 bases). The V end lost 3 bases, the J end lost 2 bases, and 14 bases lay between the germline ends. In germline, CDR1 is SGDLS, CDR2 YYNGEE. The CDR3 extends over 15 amino acids. The CDR3, as DNA: TGTGCCAGCAGCGGCGGGACTCTGATACAAGAGACCCAGTACTTC. Protein: CASSGGTLIQETQYF.

The rearrangement joins TRBV6-6 to TRBJ2-7, with TRBD1 identical over 8 bases. The CDR3 is made up of 14 amino acids. Germline V gene data show CDR1 as MNHNY and CDR2 as SVGAGI (reference sequence). Trimming at V came to 7 bases and at J to 3 bases, leaving 8 bases not matched to a gene. Here the CDR3 DNA reads TGTGCCAGCACTCCACAGGGGGTCGGCTACGAGCAGTACTTC. Amino acids: CASTPQGVGYEQYF.

The rearrangement links TRBV5-1 to TRBJ2-3; the match to TRBD2 covers 15 bases. The CDR3 sequence is 18 residues long. V shed 2 bases, J shed 0 bases, and the junction held 4 bases outside the gene matches. Germline V gene sequence: CDR1 SGHRS, CDR2 YFSETQ. The DNA for the CDR3 is TGCGCCAGCAGCTTAATAGGGACTAGCGGGAGGAGCACAGATACGCAGTATTTT. As protein: CASSLIGTSGRSTDTQYF.

V and J are TRBV28 and TRBJ2-4, with D tentatively TRBD1 (5 bases). The CDR3 spans 17 residues. V dropped 5 bases and J dropped 6 bases, with 23 bases sitting between them. The germline CDR1 and CDR2 sequences are MDHEN and SYDVKM. Here the CDR3 DNA reads TGTGCCAGCAGTCCGGTCGTAGGGGCCCGTCCGGGAAACATTCAGTACTTC. As protein: CASSPVVGARPGNIQYF.

The chain recombines TRBV24-1 with TRBJ2-1, with TRBD1 identical over 7 bases. The CDR3 length is 17 residues. Germline V gene sequence: CDR1 KGHDR, CDR2 SFDVKD. After removal of 2 bases from V and 0 bases from J, the junction contained 6 bases not matched to a gene. CDR3 coding DNA: TGTGCCACCAGTGATTCGACAGGGACCATCTCCTACAATGAGCAGTTCTTC. This sequence encodes CATSDSTGTISYNEQFF.

This rearrangement joins TRBV3-1 (or the pseudogene TRBV3-2) to TRBJ1-6; D call uncertain. Germline V gene sequence: CDR1 LGHDT, CDR2 YNNKEL (reference sequence). V was trimmed by 4 bases and J by 5 bases, leaving 12 bases between them. CDR3 length: 15 amino acids. CDR3 in DNA: TGTGCCAGCAGCCGGTGGGAGGAGAATAATTCACCCCTCCACTTT. Its protein is CASSRWEENNSPLHF.

This clone was counted once. The V call is TRBV5-4, the J call TRBJ2-5, with D perhaps TRBD2 (6 bases). CDR3 length equals 16 residues. Trimming took off 4 bases at V and 1 base at J, with 17 bases between the two ends. Germline assignment: CDR1 SGHNT and CDR2 YYREEE (reference sequence). CDR3 sequence reads: CASSPTQTRGQETQYF. For the CDR3, the DNA is TGTGCCAGCAGCCCCACCCAGACTAGAGGCCAAGAGACCCAGTACTTC.

The V call is TRBV12-3 or TRBV12-4, the J call TRBJ2-3; D remains ambiguous. This CDR3 spans 13 amino acids. V lost 7 bases, J lost 2 bases, and 10 bases lay in between. For the CDR3, the DNA is TGTGCCAGCACGCGGCGGCTCACAGATACGCAGTATTTT. Amino acid sequence: CASTRRLTDTQYF.

The chain combines TRBV27 with TRBJ2-1; 12 bases are shared with TRBD1. Germline lookup yields CDR1 MNHEY and CDR2 SMNVEV (reference sequence). The CDR3 is 16 amino acids. V was pared by 4 bases and J by 7 bases, with 8 bases of the junction left unmatched. The CDR3 nucleotides read TGTGCCAGCAGTTGGCTCGGGACAGGGGGCAAGAATGAGCAGTTCTTC. This translates into CASSWLGTGGKNEQFF.

The DNA of the CDR3 is TGTGCCTGCGCTAGCGGGGGGCGGAATGAGCAGTTCTTC. This translates into CACASGGRNEQFF. The chain joins TRBV2 to TRBJ2-1; 11 bases are shared with TRBD2. CDR1 and CDR2 from the germline V gene are SNHLY and FYNNEI. The CDR3 is 13 residues long. The V gene end was trimmed by 11 bases and the J gene end by 7 bases; junction bases not matched to a gene: 7.

The chain has TRBV5-1 and TRBJ2-1; 10 bases map to TRBD2. The CDR3 contains 16 residues. Germline CDR1 is SGHRS and CDR2 is YFSETQ. Trimming at V came to 4 bases and at J to 1 base, leaving 5 bases not matched to a gene. The CDR3 sequence is CASSPTSGISYNEQFF. The CDR3 nucleotides are TGCGCCAGCAGCCCTACTAGCGGGATATCCTACAATGAGCAGTTCTTC.

This chain links TRBV18 with TRBJ2-1; TRBD1 agrees at 10 bases. Per the germline V gene, CDR1 is KGHSH and CDR2 is LQKENI. J gave up 8 bases and V 3 bases, and 7 bases lay outside the gene matches. This CDR3 has 15 amino acids. The CDR3 protein is CASSPLDRGNDEQFF. The CDR3 DNA reads TGTGCCAGCTCACCGCTGGACAGGGGGAACGATGAGCAGTTCTTC.

The chain links TRBV6-2 or TRBV6-3 to TRBJ2-7; a possible D gene is TRBD2 (6 bases). This CDR3 is 14 amino acids long. Trimming left V 6 bases short and J 1 base short, with 13 bases between. Looked up from germline, CDR1 is MNHEY and CDR2 is SVGEGT. CDR3 DNA sequence: TGTGCCAGCAGCGGGAGCGAACTATCCTACGAGCAGTACTTC. Protein product: CASSGSELSYEQYF.

The chain carries TRBV3-1 (or the pseudogene TRBV3-2) and TRBJ1-5, with D possibly being TRBD1 (6 bases). There are 17 residues in the CDR3. From germline, CDR1 is LGHDT and CDR2 YNNKEL (reference sequence). V lost 6 bases and J lost 0, with 18 bases in between. The CDR3 DNA is TGTGCCAGCAGTCAAACCAACAGGGCATATAGCAATCAGCCCCAGCATTTT. As protein: CASSQTNRAYSNQPQHF.

CDR3 region: CASVRPNTDTQYF. CDR3 nucleotides: TGTGCCAGCGTCCGCCCTAACACAGATACGCAGTATTTT. The chain recombines TRBV28 with TRBJ2-3; unclear D gene. The length of the CDR3 is 13 residues. V was shortened by 8 bases and J by 2 bases, with 11 bases between the two germline ends. Germline V gives CDR1 MDHEN, CDR2 SYDVKM.

The V call is TRBV3-1 (or the pseudogene TRBV3-2), the J call TRBJ1-6; D not resolved. The CDR3 loop spans 14 amino acids. Germline values: CDR1 LGHDT, CDR2 YNNKEL (reference sequence). Deletions cut 7 bases from V and 7 bases from J, with 14 bases between. The CDR3 coding sequence is TGTGCCAGCACCGAAGGAACGGGGAATTCACCCCTCCACTTT. Translated: CASTEGTGNSPLHF.